A single sample is the source of the 15 T cell receptor beta chains below, sequenced in a study of blood T cell repertoires in COVID-19. TCRdb's table, derived via immunoSEQ multiplex PCR, lists solely in-frame clones and lacks some. Of 300,000 to 400,000 clones detected, roughly nine tenths appear once; the ten largest clones hold 1%. The material sequenced was PBMCs or T cells enriched from blood (not recorded which). These receptors all stem from a man aged 18 to 29 who had recovered from COVID-19.

The chain employs TRBV5-5 and TRBJ1-5; 8 positions match TRBD1. Germline CDR1 reads SGHKS; CDR2 reads YYEKEE (reference sequence). The CDR3 length is 13 residues. J was trimmed by 5 bases and V by 4 bases; bases with no gene match: 2. CDR3 bases: TGTGCCAGCAGCGTACAGGGGGATCAGCCCCAGCATTTT. Translation gives CASSVQGDQPQHF. Supplemented by reference TRBV5-5 and TRBJ1-5, the full variable domain reads DAGVTQSPTHLIKTRGQQVTLRCSPISGHKSVSWYQQVLGQGPQFIFQYYEKEERGRGNFPDRFSARQFPNYSSELNVNALLLGDSALYLCASSVQGDQPQHFGDGTRLSIL.

The V gene is TRBV11-2, the J gene TRBJ2-1; TRBD2 agrees at 14 bases. Germline V gives CDR1 SGHAT, CDR2 FQNNGV. V dropped 5 bases and J dropped 10; count of bases not matched to a gene: 7. The CDR3 totals 15 residues. In DNA, the CDR3 is TGTGCCAGCAGCCCCGGACTAGCGGGGGGAGAAGAGCAGTTCTTC. Translated, it gives CASSPGLAGGEEQFF.

The chain recombines TRBV7-9 with TRBJ2-2; 7 nucleotides agree with TRBD1. Trimming cost V 5 bases and J 4 bases; bases outside gene matches: 7. CDR3 length: 15 amino acids. Per germline, CDR1 SEHNR and CDR2 FQNEAQ (reference sequence). The CDR3: CASSRTGVGTGELFF. As DNA, the CDR3 is TGTGCCAGCAGCCGTACAGGGGTGGGCACCGGGGAGCTGTTTTTT. The complete variable domain, with remaining parts taken from reference TRBV7-9 and TRBJ2-2, reads DTGVSQNPRHKITKRGQNVTFRCDPISEHNRLYWYRQTLGQGPEFLTYFQNEAQLEKSRLLSDRFSAERPKGSFSTLEIQRTEQGDSAMYLCASSRTGVGTGELFFGEGSRLTVL.

The DNA for the CDR3 is TGTGCCAGCAGCATCCCCGGGGGAGATACGCAGTATTTT. It codes for CASSIPGGDTQYF. This chain links TRBV7-3 with TRBJ2-3; D is possibly TRBD2 (6 bases). The V end lost 5 bases, the J end lost 5 bases, and 11 bases lay between the germline ends. Germline CDR1 reads SGHTA; CDR2 reads FQGTGA. The CDR3 is 13 residues long.

This sequence joins TRBV2 and TRBJ2-1, with a tentative D call TRBD1 (6 bases). From germline, CDR1 is SNHLY and CDR2 FYNNEI. The CDR3 length is 14 residues. Trimming pared 6 bases from V and 4 bases from J, leaving 13 bases between. The CDR3 DNA sequence: TGTGCCAGCAGGGGGGCAGGGGCGTACAATGAGCAGTTCTTC. Protein sequence: CASRGAGAYNEQFF.

As regards this clone: An end of the junction does not agree with germline; a read error may underlie this. The CDR3 DNA reads TGTGCCAGCAGCTTAGGTGTGGGCAGGGTCAACTACGGCTACACCTTC. Its translation: CASSLGVGRVNYGYTF. J is TRBJ1-2 and V is TRBV7-9; D is possibly TRBD1 (5 bases). The CDR3 runs 16 residues. Germline CDR1 and CDR2: SEHNR and FQNEAQ (reference sequence).

The V call is TRBV3-1 (or the pseudogene TRBV3-2), the J call TRBJ1-2; the D is unclear. V was pared by 1 base and J by 5 bases, with 8 bases between. The CDR3 has 13 residues. Germline assignment: CDR1 LGHDT and CDR2 YNNKEL (reference sequence). CDR3 sequence: CASSQGRDYGYTF. CDR3 DNA sequence: TGTGCCAGCAGCCAAGGTCGGGATTATGGCTACACCTTC.

This chain joins TRBV7-9 and TRBJ1-1; TRBD1 matches 8 bases. The CDR3 is made up of 14 amino acids. V lost 3 bases and J lost 6; bases outside the gene matches: 6. Germline V gene lookup returns CDR1 SEHNR and CDR2 FQNEAQ (reference sequence). CDR3 DNA sequence: TGTGCCAGCAGCTTCTTTGGGACAGGACCTGAAGCTTTCTTT. It is translated as CASSFFGTGPEAFF.

The rearrangement links TRBV5-1 to TRBJ2-3; TRBD1 agrees at 7 bases. J gave up 4 bases and V 0 bases, and 2 bases lay outside the gene matches. The CDR3 extends over 14 amino acids. The germline V gene encodes CDR1 SGHRS and CDR2 YFSETQ. The CDR3 sequence is CASSLGQGADTQYF. The CDR3 DNA reads TGCGCCAGCAGCTTGGGGCAGGGGGCAGATACGCAGTATTTT. Using reference TRBV5-1 and TRBJ2-3 for the parts outside the CDR3, the full variable domain is KAGVTQTPRYLIKTRGQQVTLSCSPISGHRSVSWYQQTPGQGLQFLFEYFSETQRNKGNFPGRFSGRQFSNSRSEMNVSTLELGDSALYLCASSLGQGADTQYFGPGTRLTVL.

The CDR3 spells CASSQDPPWPQHF. CDR3 nucleotide sequence: TGTGCCAGCAGCCAAGACCCCCCCTGGCCCCAGCATTTT. This rearrangement joins TRBV3-1 (or the pseudogene TRBV3-2) to TRBJ1-5; no firm D call. This CDR3 is 13 amino acids long. CDR1 is LGHDT and CDR2 is YNNKEL in the germline V gene (reference sequence). V was pared by 0 bases and J by 9 bases, with 9 bases between.

This chain uses TRBV5-4 with TRBJ2-5; 11 bases align to TRBD2. Germline V gene data show CDR1 as SGHNT and CDR2 as YYREEE (reference sequence). Trimming cost V 1 base and J 5 bases; bases outside gene matches: 7. The CDR3 is 16 residues long. CDR3 loop: CASSLNPTSGAETQYF. The DNA of the CDR3 is TGTGCCAGCAGCTTGAACCCGACTAGCGGGGCGGAGACCCAGTACTTC.

The chain couples TRBV12-5 to TRBJ1-6; 9 bases fit TRBD1. With V trimmed by 6 bases and J by 2 bases, 11 bases remained unmatched. Germline lookup yields CDR1 LGHNT and CDR2 FRNRAP. This CDR3 region has 18 residues. The CDR3 DNA reads as TGTGCTAGTGGCCCCCGGGACAGGGAAAACACCTATAATTCACCCCTCCACTTT. Translating it yields CASGPRDRENTYNSPLHF.

This clone was picked up a small number of times. The V and J genes are TRBV5-5 and TRBJ1-2; 8 bases fit TRBD1. V lost 3 bases and J lost 4; bases outside the gene matches: 5. The CDR3 runs 14 residues. CDR1 is SGHKS and CDR2 is YYEKEE in the germline V gene (reference sequence). CDR3 sequence reads: CASSSRTGTYGYTF. DNA of the CDR3: TGTGCCAGCAGCTCCCGGACAGGGACCTATGGCTACACCTTC.

V gene TRBV5-1 combines with J gene TRBJ2-1; possible D gene TRBD2, 6 bases. V gave up 1 base and J gave up 9 bases, with 11 bases separating them. The CDR3 runs to 13 residues. In germline, CDR1 is SGHRS, CDR2 YFSETQ. The CDR3 DNA reads as TGCGCCAGCAGCTTGCTAGGGCGGGGTGAGCAGTTCTTC. Its protein product is CASSLLGRGEQFF.

There are a few counts of this clone. The chain recombines TRBV28 with TRBJ1-4, with 10 bases matching TRBD1. The ends lost 3 bases at V and 4 bases at J; junction bases unmatched: 2. The germline V gene has CDR1 MDHEN and CDR2 SYDVKM. This CDR3 is built from 15 residues. The CDR3 nucleotides are TGTGCCAGCAGTTTTTGGACAGGGGGTAATGAAAAACTGTTTTTT. It specifies CASSFWTGGNEKLFF. The entire variable domain, with the rest obtained from reference TRBV28 and TRBJ1-4, is as follows: DVKVTQSSRYLVKRTGEKVFLECVQDMDHENMFWYRQDPGLGLRLIYFSYDVKMKEKGDIPEGYSVSREKKERFSLILESASTNQTSMYLCASSFWTGGNEKLFFGSGTQLSVL.